A single sample gave rise to the 20 T cell receptor beta chains below, sequenced in a study of CD8 T cells in Susac syndrome (dated by TCRdb to between 2017 and 2020). To prepare the library, the immunoSEQ multiplex PCR assay was applied. RNA was extracted using the RNeasy kit, and roughly 0.5 to 1 microgram was reverse transcribed with random hexamers. In-frame beta chains were kept once TCRdb had trimmed the public reads at Q25 with fastp and called clones with MiXCR. Here each entry gathers all rows of one CDR3 protein and keeps the most common genes and DNA. The sample table holds tens of thousands of distinct CDR3 sequences, of which roughly 95% were seen once. 0.55% to 0.75% of the sample comes from the top ten. The sequencing sample was made of CD8+ T cells from PBMCs. Source of these receptors: a human donor with Susac syndrome.

This chain joins TRBV27 and TRBJ1-2; D gene unclear. Between the trimmed V and J ends, which lost 2 bases and 2 bases, there was a span of 6 bases. There are 13 residues in the CDR3. The V gene's germline CDR1 is MNHEY and CDR2 SMNVEV (reference sequence). The CDR3: CASSLTVNYGYTF. DNA of the CDR3: TGTGCCAGCAGTTTAACAGTAAACTATGGCTACACCTTC.

This chain joins TRBV11-3 and TRBJ2-1; 8 bases are shared with TRBD1. The CDR3 contains 16 residues. Germline V lookup: CDR1 SGHNT, CDR2 YENEEA. The V segment lost 1 base and the J segment 7 bases; nucleotides outside the gene matches: 9. CDR3 nucleotide sequence: TGTGCCAGCAGCTTAGGAGGGCAGGGGGCGAGTAATGAGCAGTTCTTC. Translated, it gives CASSLGGQGASNEQFF.

The V and J genes are TRBV7-2 and TRBJ2-1; D is perhaps TRBD2 (6 bases). CDR3 length equals 14 residues. Germline V gene sequence: CDR1 SGHTA, CDR2 FQGNSA. Trimming removed 2 bases from V and 10 bases from J, with 15 bases in between. The CDR3 is CASSLFLVGGEQFF. The DNA of the CDR3 is TGTGCCAGCAGCTTATTTTTAGTGGGGGGAGAGCAGTTCTTC. The whole variable domain, remainder taken from reference TRBV7-2 and TRBJ2-1, is GAGVSQSPSNKVTEKGKDVELRCDPISGHTALYWYRQSLGQGLEFLIYFQGNSAPDKSGLPSDRFSAERTGGSVSTLTIQRTQQEDSAVYLCASSLFLVGGEQFFGPGTRLTVL.

The chain has TRBV20-1 and TRBJ1-2, with D maybe TRBD1 (5 bases). There are 10 residues in the CDR3. Germline V gene sequence: CDR1 DFQATT, CDR2 SNEGSKA (reference sequence). V was clipped by 5 bases and J by 8 bases, with 9 bases between them. In nucleotides, the CDR3 is TGCAGTGCTGGGGGGGAGGGCTACACCTTC. Translated: CSAGGEGYTF.

V and J are TRBV27 and TRBJ1-1; D is unclear. Germline CDR1 reads MNHEY; CDR2 reads SMNVEV (reference sequence). This CDR3 is 15 amino acids long. Trimming pared 5 bases from V and 0 bases from J, leaving 13 bases between. The CDR3 reads CASSIKPTVNTEAFF. As DNA, the CDR3 is TGTGCCAGCAGTATAAAACCGACGGTGAACACTGAAGCTTTCTTT.

The chain links TRBV7-9 to TRBJ1-3, with D unclear. Germline values: CDR1 SEHNR, CDR2 FQNEAQ (reference sequence). The CDR3 loop spans 12 amino acids. V was clipped by 7 bases and J by 0 bases, with 4 bases between them. CDR3 residues: CASISSGNTIYF. The DNA of the CDR3 is TGTGCCAGCATTAGCTCTGGAAACACCATATATTTT.

The rearrangement uses TRBV6-6 and TRBJ2-1, with D perhaps TRBD1 or TRBD2 (5 bases each). Trimming cost V 4 bases and J 6 bases, with 13 bases left between them. Germline V CDR1 and CDR2: MNHNY, SVGAGI (reference sequence). This CDR3 has 14 amino acids. The CDR3 loop is CASSSSRDLNEQFF. CDR3 sequence (DNA): TGTGCCAGCAGTTCGAGCCGGGACCTCAATGAGCAGTTCTTC.

This chain joins TRBV20-1 and TRBJ1-1; 7 bases agree with TRBD1. Trimming at V came to 3 bases and at J to 1 base, leaving 5 bases not matched to a gene. Per the germline V gene, CDR1 is DFQATT and CDR2 is SNEGSKA (reference sequence). The CDR3 spans 14 residues. The CDR3 sequence is CSASHTGENTEAFF. The DNA of the CDR3 is TGCAGTGCTAGCCACACAGGGGAGAACACTGAAGCTTTCTTT.

The CDR3 reads CASSPQGDEKLFF. In DNA form, the CDR3 reads TGTGCCAGCTCACCACAGGGGGATGAAAAACTGTTTTTT. V gene TRBV18 combines with J gene TRBJ1-4; D might be TRBD1 (6 bases). Trimming shortened V by 1 base and J by 6 bases, and 6 bases separated the two germline ends. The length of the CDR3 is 13 residues. In germline, CDR1 is KGHSH, CDR2 LQKENI.

The chain is built from TRBV27 and TRBJ1-1; D is perhaps TRBD1 (5 bases). The CDR3 has 12 amino acids. Per the germline V gene, CDR1 is MNHEY and CDR2 is SMNVEV (reference sequence). Trimming took 4 bases from V and 10 from J, leaving 13 bases between them. The CDR3 DNA is TGTGCCAGCAGTTCGGTGGCAGGGCGAGCTTTCTTT. Protein sequence: CASSSVAGRAFF.

The V gene is TRBV30, the J gene TRBJ2-5; the match to TRBD2 covers 8 bases. V gave up 1 base and J gave up 5 bases; unmatched junction bases: 9. CDR3 length: 15 amino acids. CDR1 and CDR2 from the germline V gene are GTSNPN and SVGIG (reference sequence). Here the CDR3 DNA reads TGTGCCTGGAGTGCGGGGGGGGCCCAGTCTGAGACCCAGTACTTC. Its protein product is CAWSAGGAQSETQYF.

The CDR3 sequence is CASSVGGDSYEQYF. For the CDR3, the DNA is TGTGCCAGCAGCGTAGGGGGGGACTCCTACGAGCAGTACTTC. The V gene is TRBV9, the J gene TRBJ2-7, with D possibly being TRBD2 (6 bases). The germline V and J ends were trimmed by 0 bases and 0 bases, with 7 bases remaining between them. Germline CDR1 and CDR2: SGDLS and YYNGEE. This CDR3 region has 14 residues.

The V gene is TRBV27, the J gene TRBJ1-3; D remains ambiguous. Germline CDR1 MNHEY, CDR2 SMNVEV (reference sequence). V lost 3 bases, J lost 2 bases, and 14 bases lay in between. This CDR3 is 16 amino acids long. CDR3 loop: CASSLGGQLPGNTIYF. Here the CDR3 DNA reads TGTGCCAGCAGTTTGGGCGGGCAACTCCCTGGAAACACCATATATTTT.

The chain is built from TRBV29-1 and TRBJ1-1, with TRBD1 identical over 9 bases. With 6 bases clipped from V and 4 bases from J, the junction kept 9 bases outside the gene matches. The germline gives CDR1 SQVTM, CDR2 ANQGSEA. CDR3 size: 14 residues. The CDR3 loop is CSVRTGEGSTEAFF. The CDR3 DNA reads as TGCAGCGTCCGGACAGGGGAGGGAAGCACTGAAGCTTTCTTT.

This chain connects TRBV5-4 to TRBJ2-1; TRBD2 is a possible D gene (5 bases). Germline V gene data show CDR1 as SGHNT and CDR2 as YYREEE (reference sequence). V was clipped by 0 bases and J by 8 bases, with 18 bases between them. The CDR3 contains 16 residues. CDR3 sequence (DNA): TGTGCCAGCAGCTTGGAGGTGTTGGCGCGGGTCGATGAGCAGTTCTTC. Protein sequence: CASSLEVLARVDEQFF.

CDR3: CASSYLGGHTEAFF. In nucleotides, the CDR3 is TGTGCCAGCAGTTACCTGGGGGGGCACACTGAAGCTTTCTTT. The J gene is TRBJ1-1, the V gene TRBV6-5; possible D gene TRBD1, 6 bases. The V end was cut by 2 bases, the J end by 3 bases, with 10 bases between. CDR1 is MNHEY, CDR2 SVGAGI, per germline. The CDR3 has 14 residues.

The chain is built from TRBV29-1 and TRBJ1-2, with D uncertain. The CDR3 is 13 residues long. The V gene's germline CDR1 is SQVTM and CDR2 ANQGSEA. The germline V and J ends were trimmed by 4 bases and 0 bases, with 9 bases remaining between them. The CDR3 DNA reads TGCAGCGTTGCCGGGGAGACTAACTATGGCTACACCTTC. Encoded protein: CSVAGETNYGYTF.

The rearrangement joins TRBV3-1 to TRBJ1-1; no reliable D call. Per the germline V gene, CDR1 is LGHDT and CDR2 is YNNKEL (reference sequence). Trimming shortened V by 1 base and J by 1 base, and 10 bases separated the two germline ends. CDR3 length: 15 residues. CDR3 protein: CASSQGWTGNTEAFF. CDR3 DNA: TGTGCCAGCAGCCAAGGTTGGACGGGGAACACTGAAGCTTTCTTT. The whole variable domain, filled in from reference TRBV3-1 and TRBJ1-1, reads DTAVSQTPKYLVTQMGNDKSIKCEQNLGHDTMYWYKQDSKKFLKIMFSYNNKELIINETVPNRFSPKSPDKAHLNLHINSLELGDSAVYFCASSQGWTGNTEAFFGQGTRLTVV.

The chain uses TRBV4-1 and TRBJ1-1, with D possibly TRBD1 on 5 matching bases. V was clipped by 7 bases and J by 7 bases, with 16 bases between them. The V gene's germline CDR1 is MGHRA and CDR2 YSYEKL. This CDR3 has 13 amino acids. CDR3 coding DNA: TGCGCCAGCACCCCGGGAGGGACTCTTGAAGCTTTCTTT. Translated, it gives CASTPGGTLEAFF.

This chain links TRBV5-4 with TRBJ1-6; D remains unclear. The germline CDR1 and CDR2 sequences are SGHNT and YYREEE (reference sequence). The CDR3 has 12 residues. Trimming left V 4 bases short and J 13 bases short, with 12 bases between. The CDR3 DNA reads TGTGCCAGCAGCCGAGATAATGGGCCCCTCCACTTT. Protein product: CASSRDNGPLHF.